This record covers a single T cell receptor (beta chain). Repertoires were generated with immunoSEQ multiplex PCR, while TCRdb's copy carries only in-frame clones and drops some. The sample shows tens of thousands of clones, approximately 92% of them seen only once. The sample belongs to a study of T cell changes during pregnancy in multiple sclerosis. This CDR3 has 13 amino acids. Germline V gives CDR1 SGHKS, CDR2 YYEKEE (reference sequence). V was clipped by 0 bases and J by 8 bases, with 11 bases between them. Sample: peripheral blood, taken before pregnancy. This sequence joins TRBV5-5 and TRBJ1-2; no reliable D call. The TCR originated in a female donor with multiple sclerosis, enrolled in a pregnancy study. The DNA for the CDR3 is TGTGCCAGCAGCTTGGCGGGCCCGGGGGGCTACACCTTC. This sequence encodes CASSLAGPGGYTF. Variable domain in full (rest from reference TRBV5-5 and TRBJ1-2): DAGVTQSPTHLIKTRGQQVTLRCSPISGHKSVSWYQQVLGQGPQFIFQYYEKEERGRGNFPDRFSARQFPNYSSELNVNALLLGDSALYLCASSLAGPGGYTFGSGTRLTVV.